This T cell receptor beta chain was captured in a study of sequential checkpoint blockade in melanoma. On the study more broadly: First-line arms were nivolumab then ipilimumab, or the reverse, randomized 1:1.

Germline assignment: CDR1 SGHRS and CDR2 YFSETQ. The length of the CDR3 is 15 residues. V was shortened by 0 bases and J by 4 bases, with 14 bases between the two germline ends. In its sample, this clone ranks as medium-sized. Sample treatment: randomized to nivolumab then ipilimumab (arm A) or the reverse (arm B). None of the patients previously received DNA-damaging chemotherapy. PBMC sorting kept live CD3+CD8+ cells without CD19 or CD56. Sequenced by immunoSEQ multiplex PCR; TCRdb stores in-frame clones only, minus some. Of 15,000 to 20,000 clones in the sample, under 75% are singletons; the top ten hold approximately 20%.

The sequence was obtained from a human donor with melanoma. The input for sequencing was CD8+ T cells sorted from blood (inferred from file names), taken from a patient given nivolumab and ipilimumab in sequence. The V gene is TRBV5-1, the J gene TRBJ2-7; D gene unclear. The CDR3 nucleotides are TGCGCCAGCAGCTTGGGGCAGGCCCCATGGTACGAGCAGTACTTC. Protein sequence: CASSLGQAPWYEQYF.